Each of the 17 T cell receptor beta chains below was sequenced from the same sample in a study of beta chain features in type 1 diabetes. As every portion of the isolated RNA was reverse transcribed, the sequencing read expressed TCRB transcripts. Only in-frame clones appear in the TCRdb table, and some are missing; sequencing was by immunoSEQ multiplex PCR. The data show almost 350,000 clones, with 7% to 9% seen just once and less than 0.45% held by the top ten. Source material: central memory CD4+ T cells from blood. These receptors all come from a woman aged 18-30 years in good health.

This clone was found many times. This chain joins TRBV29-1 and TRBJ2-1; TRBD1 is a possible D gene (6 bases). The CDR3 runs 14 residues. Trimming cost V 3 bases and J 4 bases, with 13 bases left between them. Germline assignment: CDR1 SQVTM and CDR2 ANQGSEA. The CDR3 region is CSVDGPRGYNEQFF. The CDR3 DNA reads TGCAGCGTTGACGGTCCGAGGGGGTACAATGAGCAGTTCTTC.

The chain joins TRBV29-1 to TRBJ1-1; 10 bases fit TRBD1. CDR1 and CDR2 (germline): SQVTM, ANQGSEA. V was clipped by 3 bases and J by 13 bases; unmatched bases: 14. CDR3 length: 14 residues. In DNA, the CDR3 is TGCAGCGTTGATATCGAGACAGGGGGCGACGGGGGTTTCTTT. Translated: CSVDIETGGDGGFF.

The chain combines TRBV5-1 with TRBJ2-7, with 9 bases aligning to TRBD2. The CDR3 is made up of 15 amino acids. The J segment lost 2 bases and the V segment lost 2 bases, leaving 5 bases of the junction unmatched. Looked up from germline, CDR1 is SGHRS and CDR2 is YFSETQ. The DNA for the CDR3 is TGCGCCAGCAGCTTCGGAGCGGGAGGCGCCTACGAGCAGTACTTC. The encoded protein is CASSFGAGGAYEQYF.

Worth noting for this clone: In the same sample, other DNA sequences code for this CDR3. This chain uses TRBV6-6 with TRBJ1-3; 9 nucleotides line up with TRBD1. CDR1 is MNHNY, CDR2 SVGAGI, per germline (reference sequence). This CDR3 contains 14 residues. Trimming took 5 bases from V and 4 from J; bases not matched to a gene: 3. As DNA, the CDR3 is TGTGCCAGCAGTCTACAGGGGGCGGGAAACACCATATATTTT. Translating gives CASSLQGAGNTIYF.

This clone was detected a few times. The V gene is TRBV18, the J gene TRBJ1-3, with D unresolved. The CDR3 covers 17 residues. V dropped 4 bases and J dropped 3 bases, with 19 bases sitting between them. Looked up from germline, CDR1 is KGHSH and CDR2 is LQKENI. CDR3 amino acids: CASSQTRTGSDGNTIYF. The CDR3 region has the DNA TGTGCCAGCTCACAAACAAGGACTGGCAGCGATGGAAACACCATATATTTT.

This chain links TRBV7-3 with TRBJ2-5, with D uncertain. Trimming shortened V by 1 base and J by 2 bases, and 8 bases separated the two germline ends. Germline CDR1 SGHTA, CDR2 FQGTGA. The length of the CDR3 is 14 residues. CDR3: CASSLIGRQETQYF. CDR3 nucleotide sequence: TGTGCCAGCAGCTTAATCGGCAGACAAGAGACCCAGTACTTC.

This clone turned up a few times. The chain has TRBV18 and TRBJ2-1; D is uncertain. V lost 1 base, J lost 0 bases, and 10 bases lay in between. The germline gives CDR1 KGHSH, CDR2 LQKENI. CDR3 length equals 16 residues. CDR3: CASSPRSPSSYNEQFF. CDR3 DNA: TGTGCCAGCTCACCACGGTCTCCTAGCTCCTACAATGAGCAGTTCTTC. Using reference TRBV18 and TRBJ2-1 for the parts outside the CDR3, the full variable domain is NAGVMQNPRHLVRRRGQEARLRCSPMKGHSHVYWYRQLPEEGLKFMVYLQKENIIDESGMPKERFSAEFPKEGPSILRIQQVVRGDSAAYFCASSPRSPSSYNEQFFGPGTRLTVL.

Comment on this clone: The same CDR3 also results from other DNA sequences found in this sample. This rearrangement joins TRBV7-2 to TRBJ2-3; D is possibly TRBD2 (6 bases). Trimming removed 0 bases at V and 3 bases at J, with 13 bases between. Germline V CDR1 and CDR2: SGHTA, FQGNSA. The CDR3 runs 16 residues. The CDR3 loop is CASSLAGGGRTDTQYF. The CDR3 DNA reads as TGTGCCAGCAGCTTAGCCGGGGGAGGTAGAACAGATACGCAGTATTTT.

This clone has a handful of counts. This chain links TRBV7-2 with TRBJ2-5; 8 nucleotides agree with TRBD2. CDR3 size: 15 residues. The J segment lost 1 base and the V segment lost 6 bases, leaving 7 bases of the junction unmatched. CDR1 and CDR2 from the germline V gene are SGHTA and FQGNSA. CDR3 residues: CASRPIAGPQETQYF. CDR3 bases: TGTGCCAGCAGACCCATAGCGGGACCCCAAGAGACCCAGTACTTC.

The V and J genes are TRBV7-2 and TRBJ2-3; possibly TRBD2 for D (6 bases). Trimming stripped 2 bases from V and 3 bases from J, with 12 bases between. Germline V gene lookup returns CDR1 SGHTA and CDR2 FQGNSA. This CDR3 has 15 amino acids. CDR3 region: CTSSLSGFGTDTQYF. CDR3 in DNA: TGTACCAGCAGCTTAAGCGGGTTTGGGACAGATACGCAGTATTTT.

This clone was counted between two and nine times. The CDR3 region is CASSPPYATNTEAFF. The DNA of the CDR3 is TGTGCCAGCTCACCACCGTACGCCACGAACACTGAAGCTTTCTTT. V and J are TRBV18 and TRBJ1-1; D call uncertain. Trimming stripped 0 bases from V and 1 base from J, with 9 bases between. Germline-derived CDR1 and CDR2 are KGHSH and LQKENI. The CDR3 is 15 amino acids.

The CDR3, as DNA: TGTGCCAGCAGCTTATCGTCCTCACAGGGCGATACGCAGTATTTT. It is translated as CASSLSSSQGDTQYF. The chain has TRBV7-3 and TRBJ2-3; D is perhaps TRBD1 (6 bases). Germline-derived CDR1 and CDR2 are SGHTA and FQGTGA. V shed 2 bases and J shed 6 bases, with 15 bases lying between them. The CDR3 length is 15 residues.

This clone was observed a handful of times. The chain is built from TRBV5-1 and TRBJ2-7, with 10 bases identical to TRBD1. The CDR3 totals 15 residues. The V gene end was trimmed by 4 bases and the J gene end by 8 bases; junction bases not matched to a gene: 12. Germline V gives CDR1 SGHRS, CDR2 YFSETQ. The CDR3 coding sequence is TGCGCCAGCAGCGGACCGGGACAGGGGTTCGACAAGCAGTACTTC. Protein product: CASSGPGQGFDKQYF.

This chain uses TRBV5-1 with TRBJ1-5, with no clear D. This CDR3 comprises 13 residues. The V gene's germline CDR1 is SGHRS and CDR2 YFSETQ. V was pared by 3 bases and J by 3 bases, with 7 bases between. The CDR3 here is CASSSTVNQPQHF. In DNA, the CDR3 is TGCGCCAGCAGCTCCACAGTCAATCAGCCCCAGCATTTT. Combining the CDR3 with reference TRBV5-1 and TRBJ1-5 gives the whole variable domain KAGVTQTPRYLIKTRGQQVTLSCSPISGHRSVSWYQQTPGQGLQFLFEYFSETQRNKGNFPGRFSGRQFSNSRSEMNVSTLELGDSALYLCASSSTVNQPQHFGDGTRLSIL.

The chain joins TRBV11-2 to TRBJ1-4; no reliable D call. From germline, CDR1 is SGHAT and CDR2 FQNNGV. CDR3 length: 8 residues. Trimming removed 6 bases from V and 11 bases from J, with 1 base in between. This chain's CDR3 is CASSKLFF. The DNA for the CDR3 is TGTGCCAGCAGTAAACTGTTTTTT.

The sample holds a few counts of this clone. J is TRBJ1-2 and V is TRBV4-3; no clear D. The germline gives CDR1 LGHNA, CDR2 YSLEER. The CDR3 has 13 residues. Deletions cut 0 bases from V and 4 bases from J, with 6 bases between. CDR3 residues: CASSQERSYGYTF. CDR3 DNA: TGCGCCAGCAGCCAAGAGCGAAGCTATGGCTACACCTTC.

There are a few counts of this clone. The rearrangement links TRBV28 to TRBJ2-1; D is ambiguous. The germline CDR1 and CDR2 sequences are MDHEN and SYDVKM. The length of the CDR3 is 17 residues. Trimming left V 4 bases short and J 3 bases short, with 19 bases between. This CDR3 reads CASSSVVGQAIYNEQFF. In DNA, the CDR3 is TGTGCCAGCAGTTCCGTGGTAGGGCAGGCCATCTACAATGAGCAGTTCTTC.